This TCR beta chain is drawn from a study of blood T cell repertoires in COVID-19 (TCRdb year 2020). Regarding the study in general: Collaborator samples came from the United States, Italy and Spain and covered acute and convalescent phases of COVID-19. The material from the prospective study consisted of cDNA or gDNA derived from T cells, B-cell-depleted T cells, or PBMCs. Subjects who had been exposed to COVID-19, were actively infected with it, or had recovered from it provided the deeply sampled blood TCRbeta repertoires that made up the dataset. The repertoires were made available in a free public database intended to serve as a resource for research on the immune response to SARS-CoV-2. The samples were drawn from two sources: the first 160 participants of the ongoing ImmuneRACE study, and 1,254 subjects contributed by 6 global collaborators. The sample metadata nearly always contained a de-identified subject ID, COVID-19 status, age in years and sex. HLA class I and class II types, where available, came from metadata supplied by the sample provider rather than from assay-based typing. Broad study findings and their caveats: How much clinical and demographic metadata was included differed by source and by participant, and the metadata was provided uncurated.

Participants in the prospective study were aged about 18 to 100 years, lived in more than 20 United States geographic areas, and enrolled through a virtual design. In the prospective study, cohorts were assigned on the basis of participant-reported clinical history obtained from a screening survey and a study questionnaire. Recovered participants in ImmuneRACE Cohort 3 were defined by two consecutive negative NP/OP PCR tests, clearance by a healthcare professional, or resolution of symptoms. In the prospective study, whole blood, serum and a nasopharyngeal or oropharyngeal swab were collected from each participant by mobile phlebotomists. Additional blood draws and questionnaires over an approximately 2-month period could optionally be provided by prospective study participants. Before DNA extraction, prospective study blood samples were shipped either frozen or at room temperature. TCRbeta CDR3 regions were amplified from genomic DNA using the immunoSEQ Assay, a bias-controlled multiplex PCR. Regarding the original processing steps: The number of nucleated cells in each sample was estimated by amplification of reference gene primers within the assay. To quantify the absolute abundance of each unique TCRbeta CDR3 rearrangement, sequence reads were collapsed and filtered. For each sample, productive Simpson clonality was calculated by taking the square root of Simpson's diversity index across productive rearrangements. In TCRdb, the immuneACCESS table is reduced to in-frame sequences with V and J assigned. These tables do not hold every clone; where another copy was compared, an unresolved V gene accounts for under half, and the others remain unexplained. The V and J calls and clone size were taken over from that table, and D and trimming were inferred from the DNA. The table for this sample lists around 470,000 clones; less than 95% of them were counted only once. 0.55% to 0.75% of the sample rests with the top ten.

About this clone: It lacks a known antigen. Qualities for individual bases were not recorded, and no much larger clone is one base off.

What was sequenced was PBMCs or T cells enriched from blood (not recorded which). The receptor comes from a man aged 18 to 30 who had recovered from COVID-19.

This receptor carries the CDR3 CASRSDKDQPQHF. The nucleotide sequence reads as follows: TGTGCCAGCCGGTCGGACAAAGATCAGCCCCAGCATTTT. The chain uses TRBV18 and TRBJ1-5, and possibly TRBD1, on 5 matching bases. The germline V gene yields KGHSH for CDR1 and LQKENI for CDR2. The CDR3 goes from the cysteine to the phenylalanine over 13 residues. Here the CDR3 DNA is all that survives: 39 bases in frame from base 1. V and J lose 8 bases and 5 bases, and a span of 13 bases separates them.